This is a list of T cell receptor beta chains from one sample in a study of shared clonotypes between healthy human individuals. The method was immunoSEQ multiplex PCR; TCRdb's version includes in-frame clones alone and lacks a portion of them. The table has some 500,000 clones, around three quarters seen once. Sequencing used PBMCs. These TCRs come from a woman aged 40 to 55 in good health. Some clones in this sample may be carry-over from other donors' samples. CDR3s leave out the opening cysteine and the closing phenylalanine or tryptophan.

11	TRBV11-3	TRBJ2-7	ASSWGQYYEQY
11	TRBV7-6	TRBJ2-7	ASSSDDRGKQY
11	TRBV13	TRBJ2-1	ASSPQGNNEQF
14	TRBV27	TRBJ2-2	ASSTTGTENTGELF
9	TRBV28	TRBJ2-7	ASSIGDEQY
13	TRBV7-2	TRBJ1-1	ASSREGTGGTEAF
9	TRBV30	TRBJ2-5	AWSPGETQY
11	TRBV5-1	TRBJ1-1	ASSPRGGSSAF
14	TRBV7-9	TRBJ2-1	ASSLGTSGGLDEQF
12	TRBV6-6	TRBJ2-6	ASSSFIGANVLT
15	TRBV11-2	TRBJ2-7	ASSKGVTSGVSYEQY
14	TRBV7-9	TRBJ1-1	ASSPRLTVMNTEAF
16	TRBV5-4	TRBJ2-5	ASSFLSTGNPYQETQY
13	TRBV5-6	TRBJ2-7	ASRLTGRYTYEQY
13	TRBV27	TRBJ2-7	ASSVSGASSYEQY
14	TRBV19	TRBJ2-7	ASSIPDRADSYEQY
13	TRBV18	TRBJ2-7	ASSPTGGIGYEQY